A selection of T cell receptor beta chains follows, all from one sample in a study of cytomegalovirus exposure and HLA in healthy donors. The data were produced by immunoSEQ multiplex PCR, yet TCRdb's version contains in-frame clones alone and is incomplete. The profile covers some 310,000 clones, with roughly 86% appearing a single time and over 0.9% taken by the ten largest. Sequenced sample: PBMCs. The source of these receptors is a man aged 25 to 40 in good health and CMV-seronegative. The CDR3 runs from the conserved cysteine through the conserved F or W. The D gene is left open where the match is weak. Clone sizes are given selectively: once, few, many, or a class where the clone is expanded.

>.|TRBV4-3|.|TRBJ2-7
TGCGCCAGCAGCCAAGATACAGAGAGCTACGAGCAGTACTTC
CASSQDTESYEQYF
>.|TRBV15|.|TRBJ2-6
TGTGCCACCAGCAGAGGGACTAAGTACAACTCTGGGGCCAACGTCCTGACTTTC
CATSRGTKYNSGANVLTF
>TRBD1|TRBV5-1|.|TRBJ1-5
TGCGCCAGCTGTCTTGGACAGGGTATGTATTTAGGGAATCAGCCCCAGCATTTT
CASCLGQGMYLGNQPQHF
>.|TRBV7-9|.|TRBJ1-5
TGTGCCAGCAGCTTAGCCCCCAATCGGGATAGCAATCAGCCCCAGCATTTT
CASSLAPNRDSNQPQHF
>TRBD1|TRBV4-3|.|TRBJ2-7
TGCGCCAGCAGCCAAGAGGACAGGGGCGCCTACGAGCAGTACTTC
CASSQEDRGAYEQYF
>.|TRBV4-1|.|TRBJ2-7
TGCGCCAGCAGCCCACTAGGGGGGGTTGACTACGAGCAGTACTTC
CASSPLGGVDYEQYF
>TRBD1|TRBV20-1|.|TRBJ2-7
TGCAGTGCGACAGGGATCTACGAGCAGTACTTC
CSATGIYEQYF
>TRBD1|TRBV10-3|.|TRBJ1-5
TGTGCCATCGCGCGACAGGGGGACCAGCCCCAGCATTTT
CAIARQGDQPQHF
>.|TRBV6-5|.|TRBJ2-5
TGTGCCAGCAGCCAGGGAATGGGGACCCAGTACTTC
CASSQGMGTQYF
>.|TRBV19|.|TRBJ1-3
TGTGCCAGTACCTCTCGGGACAACTCTGGAAACACCATATATTTT
CASTSRDNSGNTIYF
>.|TRBV4-3|.|TRBJ2-1
TGCGCCAGCAGCCGACAAGACACACGATACAATGAGCAGTTCTTC
CASSRQDTRYNEQFF
>.|TRBV5-5|once|TRBJ2-1
TGTGCCAGCAGCTCGAACGGGGACTCCTACAATGAGCAGTTCTTC
CASSSNGDSYNEQFF
>TRBD1|TRBV14|.|TRBJ2-7
TGTGCCAGCAGCCAGCCGACAGGGGGCCAATACGAGCAGTACTTC
CASSQPTGGQYEQYF
>TRBD1|TRBV6-5|.|TRBJ1-2
TGTGCCAGCAGTACCTGGACAGGGGGCGCCGATGGCTACACCTTC
CASSTWTGGADGYTF
>.|TRBV5-6|.|TRBJ1-2
TGTGCCAGCAGGGCCGCCGGACTGCCCGCTAACTATGGCTACACCTTC
CASRAAGLPANYGYTF
>.|TRBV6-1|.|TRBJ1-5
TGTGCCAGCAGAGGATGGACAGCGAGCAATCAGCCCCAGCATTTT
CASRGWTASNQPQHF
>TRBD1|TRBV5-8|.|TRBJ2-7
TGTGCCAGCAGCTTACAGGGGGCACTTGAGCAGTACTTC
CASSLQGALEQYF
>TRBD1|TRBV4-1|.|TRBJ2-7
TGCGCCAGCAGCCAAGACCCTCGACAGGGTGAGCACGAGCAGTACTTC
CASSQDPRQGEHEQYF
>TRBD1|TRBV5-1|.|TRBJ1-4
TGCGCCAGCAGCCGGGACAGCTACAATGAAAAACTGTTTTTT
CASSRDSYNEKLFF
>TRBD1|TRBV6-6|.|TRBJ2-7
TGTGCCAGCAGCTCGACAGGGCTTGGAACCGATGAGCAGTACTTC
CASSSTGLGTDEQYF
>.|TRBV18|.|TRBJ2-1
TGTGCCAGCTCACCCCTAGGGACTGGAACCTACAATGAGCAGTTCTTC
CASSPLGTGTYNEQFF
>TRBD1|TRBV7-9|once|TRBJ1-2
TGTGCCAGCAGCTTAGCGGGGACAGGACCAAACTATGGCTACACCTTC
CASSLAGTGPNYGYTF
>.|TRBV1|.|TRBJ2-3
TGCACCAGCAGCCAAGATGCGGGATCCCCACCAGATACGCAGTATTTT
CTSSQDAGSPPDTQYF
>.|TRBV4-1|.|TRBJ2-7
TGCGCCAGCAGCCAAGTGACTCAGAACAACGAGCAGTACTTC
CASSQVTQNNEQYF
>TRBD2|TRBV6-1|.|TRBJ2-3
TGTGCCAGCAGTGACTCTAGCGGAGCAGATACGCAGTATTTT
CASSDSSGADTQYF
>TRBD2|TRBV5-6|.|TRBJ2-7
TGTGCCAGCGAATTAAGATCGGGGGGATACTACGAGCAGTACTTC
CASELRSGGYYEQYF
>TRBD2|TRBV18|.|TRBJ2-3
TGTGCCAGCTCAAGAACCGGGACTAGCGTTAACACAGATACGCAGTATTTT
CASSRTGTSVNTDTQYF
>.|TRBV12-2|.|TRBJ1-4
TGTGCAAGTCTCCCCCTCAAGGGCAAGGGAGGTGAAAAACTGTTTTTT
CASLPLKGKGGEKLFF
>.|TRBV10-3|.|TRBJ1-2
TGTGCCATCAAGTCGGGACTGCTCTATGGCTACACCTTC
CAIKSGLLYGYTF
>TRBD1|TRBV4-3|.|TRBJ2-7
TGCGCCAGCAGCCAAGATTGGCAGGGGGCGACGGGCGAGCAGTACTTC
CASSQDWQGATGEQYF
>.|TRBV19|few|TRBJ2-3
TGTGCCAGTAGTATAGAGGGGCTGGATACGCAGTATTTT
CASSIEGLDTQYF
>TRBD2|TRBV11-2|.|TRBJ2-7
TGTGCCAGCAGCCGGACTAGCGGGGCCTCCTACGAGCAGTACTTC
CASSRTSGASYEQYF
>TRBD2|TRBV7-8|.|TRBJ2-3
TGTGCCAGCAGCCGGACTAGCGGGGGGTACACAGATACGCAGTATTTT
CASSRTSGGYTDTQYF
>.|TRBV11-2|.|TRBJ1-3
TGTGCTAGTCGAGGCTCTGGAAACACCATATATTTT
CASRGSGNTIYF
>TRBD1|TRBV5-6|.|TRBJ2-7
TGTGCCAGCAGCTTGTTGGGACAGGCATACGAGCAGTACTTC
CASSLLGQAYEQYF
>.|TRBV7-9|once|TRBJ1-6
TGTGCCAGCAGCCCGGGGGGAGGGATTTCCTATAATTCACCCCTCCACTTT
CASSPGGGISYNSPLHF
>TRBD1|TRBV7-6|.|TRBJ1-2
TGTGCCAGCAGCACGGGACAGGTCGCTGGCTACACCTTC
CASSTGQVAGYTF
>.|TRBV7-2|.|TRBJ1-3
TGTGCCAGCAGCTTTGGAGGGGTCCCAAAGTGGGCCTCTGGAAACACCATATATTTT
CASSFGGVPKWASGNTIYF
>.|TRBV7-8|.|TRBJ2-1
TGTGCCAGCAGTCACCCGGGGAATGAGCAGTTCTTC
CASSHPGNEQFF